This T cell receptor (beta chain) is drawn from a study of T cell responses to AZD1222 COVID-19 vaccine. Method: immunoSEQ multiplex PCR; TCRdb's copy keeps in-frame clones and lacks some. The data contain around 200,000 clones, under 95% of them singletons. CDR3 size: 14 residues. The V and J ends lost 6 bases and 9 bases, in that order; junction bases with no gene match: 6. Germline values: CDR1 KGHSH, CDR2 LQKENI. This clone turned up a few times. The sample here was peripheral blood, taken 28 days after the second AZD1222 dose. This sequence was found in an adult who received the AZD1222 COVID-19 vaccine. The chain has TRBV18 and TRBJ1-6; TRBD1 agrees at 9 bases. The CDR3 DNA sequence: TGTGCCAGCTCCCCTGACAGGGGGAGTTCACCCCTCCACTTT. Its translation is CASSPDRGSSPLHF.